The 21 T cell receptor beta chains below were found in one sample sequenced in a study of blood T cell repertoires in COVID-19. TCRdb's copy holds only in-frame clones and misses some; the assay was immunoSEQ multiplex PCR. The table records 170,000 or so clones, roughly 84% of them present only once. Material for sequencing was peripheral blood. The receptors here all came from a woman aged 60-70 years with acute or convalescent COVID-19.

The rearrangement joins TRBV2 to TRBJ1-1, with D tentatively TRBD1 (6 bases). Germline V gene lookup returns CDR1 SNHLY and CDR2 FYNNEI. The CDR3 covers 16 residues. The germline V and J ends were trimmed by 3 bases and 3 bases, with 17 bases remaining between them. CDR3 region: CASSEGVWGQDTEAFF. Here the CDR3 DNA reads TGTGCCAGCAGTGAGGGTGTGTGGGGGCAGGACACTGAAGCTTTCTTT.

This clone has just one count. The rearrangement joins TRBV19 to TRBJ1-1, with 10 bases aligning to TRBD1. V dropped 7 bases and J dropped 5; count of bases not matched to a gene: 13. The CDR3 length is 16 residues. Germline V gene data show CDR1 as LNHDA and CDR2 as SQIVND (reference sequence). CDR3 bases: TGTGCCAGTACCCCGGGACAGGGGAGGTTGAGGACTGAAGCTTTCTTT. This sequence encodes CASTPGQGRLRTEAFF.

The rearrangement joins TRBV18 to TRBJ2-7; TRBD1 is a possible D gene (6 bases). With 2 bases removed from V and 5 bases from J, the gap between germline ends came to 13 bases. This CDR3 spans 14 amino acids. Germline V gene data show CDR1 as KGHSH and CDR2 as LQKENI. The CDR3 reads CASSPFYRDNEQYF. The CDR3 bases are TGTGCCAGCTCACCATTCTACAGGGATAACGAGCAGTACTTC.

The chain couples TRBV7-2 to TRBJ2-7, with 8 bases matching TRBD1. The CDR3 has 16 residues. The trim removed 1 base at V and 5 bases at J, leaving 10 bases unmatched. Germline loops: CDR1 SGHTA, CDR2 FQGNSA. The CDR3 coding sequence is TGTGCCAGCAGCTTAGAGGCGGCAGGGGGCCACCACGAGCAGTACTTC. This sequence encodes CASSLEAAGGHHEQYF.

This chain links TRBV3-1 (or the pseudogene TRBV3-2) with TRBJ1-2; D perhaps matches TRBD1 (5 bases). The CDR3 is 13 amino acids. V was pared by 1 base and J by 7 bases, with 10 bases between. CDR1 is LGHDT and CDR2 is YNNKEL in the germline V gene (reference sequence). This CDR3 is CASSQAQGFGYTF. DNA of the CDR3: TGTGCCAGCAGCCAAGCCCAGGGATTTGGCTACACCTTC.

The chain uses TRBV7-2 and TRBJ2-3; 9 bases map to TRBD1. Trimming at V came to 4 bases and at J to 3 bases, leaving 11 bases not matched to a gene. Germline values: CDR1 SGHTA, CDR2 FQGNSA. The CDR3 length is 17 residues. DNA of the CDR3: TGTGCCAGCAGCTCTCGAACCGGGACAGGGAAAACAGATACGCAGTATTTT. It codes for CASSSRTGTGKTDTQYF.

This clone was recorded only once. J is TRBJ1-5 and V is TRBV19; D may be TRBD1 (5 bases). CDR1 and CDR2 (germline): LNHDA, SQIVND (reference sequence). Trimming pared 3 bases from V and 6 bases from J, leaving 18 bases between. The CDR3 has 16 residues. The CDR3 bases are TGTGCCAGTAGTATCCCGGGGGACTCGGGCGGTCAGCCCCAGCATTTT. Translated: CASSIPGDSGGQPQHF.

The genes are TRBV6-1 and TRBJ1-2; D perhaps matches TRBD1 (5 bases). This CDR3 spans 16 amino acids. Germline assignment: CDR1 MNHNS and CDR2 SASEGT. V lost 1 base and J lost 6, with 18 bases in between. CDR3 protein: CASSEVLYGRVNGYTF. DNA for the CDR3: TGTGCCAGCAGTGAAGTTTTGTACGGCAGGGTAAATGGCTACACCTTC.

This rearrangement joins TRBV19 to TRBJ2-3; a weak D match, TRBD2 (7 bases). The CDR3 totals 14 residues. V was shortened by 5 bases and J by 4 bases, with 13 bases between the two germline ends. Germline CDR1 is LNHDA and CDR2 is SQIVND (reference sequence). The CDR3 here is CASSAGGGPDTQYF. The CDR3 DNA reads TGTGCCAGTAGTGCAGGCGGGGGCCCAGATACGCAGTATTTT.

This rearrangement joins TRBV5-1 to TRBJ1-5; perhaps TRBD1 as D (6 bases). The ends were cut back, 0 bases at V and 5 bases at J, with 12 bases in the middle. Germline V gene lookup returns CDR1 SGHRS and CDR2 YFSETQ. The CDR3 contains 15 residues. CDR3 amino acids: CASSLGAGVDQPQHF. The DNA of the CDR3 is TGCGCCAGCAGCTTGGGTGCAGGGGTGGATCAGCCCCAGCATTTT. Based on the CDR3 plus reference TRBV5-1 and TRBJ1-5, the full variable domain is KAGVTQTPRYLIKTRGQQVTLSCSPISGHRSVSWYQQTPGQGLQFLFEYFSETQRNKGNFPGRFSGRQFSNSRSEMNVSTLELGDSALYLCASSLGAGVDQPQHFGDGTRLSIL.

The rearrangement links TRBV30 to TRBJ1-3; D uncertain. V was cut by 3 bases and J by 0 bases, with 6 bases left in between. Germline loops: CDR1 GTSNPN, CDR2 SVGIG (reference sequence). The CDR3 loop spans 13 amino acids. The DNA for the CDR3 is TGTGCCTGGAGCGCAGGCTCTGGAAACACCATATATTTT. Translated, it gives CAWSAGSGNTIYF.

This chain connects TRBV15 to TRBJ1-1, with D maybe TRBD1 (6 bases). The CDR3 is 14 amino acids. The germline CDR1 and CDR2 sequences are LNHNV and YYDKDF (reference sequence). Trimming shortened V by 8 bases and J by 3 bases, and 16 bases separated the two germline ends. The CDR3 nucleotides read TGTGCCACCGTTTCAGGGGCTATGCACACTGAAGCTTTCTTT. Its translation: CATVSGAMHTEAFF.

DNA of the CDR3: TGTGCCAGCAGTGGCGGCCTCGACTATGGCTACACCTTC. Its protein product is CASSGGLDYGYTF. This rearrangement joins TRBV2 to TRBJ1-2; the D is unclear. Trimming pared 4 bases from V and 3 bases from J, leaving 9 bases between. The germline gives CDR1 SNHLY, CDR2 FYNNEI. The CDR3 consists of 13 residues.

This chain joins TRBV9 and TRBJ2-5, with D unresolved. CDR1 is SGDLS, CDR2 YYNGEE, per germline. This CDR3 is 12 amino acids long. V gave up 4 bases and J gave up 5 bases, with 9 bases separating them. CDR3 nucleotides: TGTGCCAGCAGCCGCGAATCGGAGACCCAGTACTTC. This sequence encodes CASSRESETQYF.

The chain is built from TRBV7-2 and TRBJ1-4, with 9 bases fitting TRBD1. The CDR3 loop spans 14 amino acids. Germline-derived CDR1 and CDR2 are SGHTA and FQGNSA. V was clipped by 6 bases and J by 6 bases; unmatched bases: 5. Written as DNA, the CDR3 is TGTGCCAGCAGTTCACAGGGGGCGGATGAAAAACTGTTTTTT. Translated, it gives CASSSQGADEKLFF.

J is TRBJ1-2 and V is TRBV29-1, with D uncertain. CDR3 length: 13 amino acids. Germline V gives CDR1 SQVTM, CDR2 ANQGSEA. V lost 4 bases and J 4 bases, leaving 13 bases between the germline ends. CDR3 sequence (DNA): TGCAGCGTTGTGGATCCGGGAATCTATGGCTACACCTTC. Translation gives CSVVDPGIYGYTF.

The chain recombines TRBV21-1 with TRBJ1-1. TRBV21-1 is termed a pseudogene. This CDR3 has 12 residues. The CDR3 coding sequence is TGTGCCAGCAGCAAAGCCCCGGGTAAAGCCTTCTTT. Amino acids: CASSKAPGKAFF.

This clone was seen a handful of times. This chain connects TRBV5-6 to TRBJ1-5; perhaps TRBD1 as D (6 bases). CDR1 and CDR2 from the germline V gene are SGHDT and YYEEEE. This CDR3 is built from 18 residues. V lost 0 bases and J lost 4, with 20 bases in between. The DNA for the CDR3 is TGTGCCAGCAGCTTGGCCCCCCCCTCAGGGGTACGTAATCAGCCCCAGCATTTT. Translation: CASSLAPPSGVRNQPQHF.

This clone was picked up one time. The sample has other DNA sequences that encode this CDR3 too. The V and J genes are TRBV5-4 and TRBJ2-7; TRBD2 is a possible D gene (7 bases). Germline CDR1 SGHNT, CDR2 YYREEE (reference sequence). Trimming shortened V by 2 bases and J by 6 bases, and 15 bases separated the two germline ends. The length of the CDR3 is 14 residues. The CDR3 region is CASSFWGGLGEQYF. The CDR3 DNA reads TGTGCCAGCAGCTTTTGGGGGGGGCTTGGCGAGCAGTACTTC.

The chain has TRBV2 and TRBJ1-6, with TRBD1 matching over 9 bases. CDR1 and CDR2 from the germline V gene are SNHLY and FYNNEI. J gave up 12 bases and V 6 bases, and 9 bases lay outside the gene matches. The CDR3 covers 14 residues. The CDR3 reads CASSGGTGRLPLHF. For the CDR3, the DNA is TGTGCCAGCAGCGGGGGGACAGGGCGACTACCCCTCCACTTT.

V and J are TRBV7-2 and TRBJ1-6; TRBD1 matches at 7 bases. The V gene end was trimmed by 2 bases and the J gene end by 6 bases; junction bases not matched to a gene: 4. Germline V gives CDR1 SGHTA, CDR2 FQGNSA. This CDR3 comprises 15 residues. CDR3 nucleotide sequence: TGTGCCAGCAGCTTAAGAAGGGGGCCTAATTCACCCCTCCACTTT. Protein product: CASSLRRGPNSPLHF.